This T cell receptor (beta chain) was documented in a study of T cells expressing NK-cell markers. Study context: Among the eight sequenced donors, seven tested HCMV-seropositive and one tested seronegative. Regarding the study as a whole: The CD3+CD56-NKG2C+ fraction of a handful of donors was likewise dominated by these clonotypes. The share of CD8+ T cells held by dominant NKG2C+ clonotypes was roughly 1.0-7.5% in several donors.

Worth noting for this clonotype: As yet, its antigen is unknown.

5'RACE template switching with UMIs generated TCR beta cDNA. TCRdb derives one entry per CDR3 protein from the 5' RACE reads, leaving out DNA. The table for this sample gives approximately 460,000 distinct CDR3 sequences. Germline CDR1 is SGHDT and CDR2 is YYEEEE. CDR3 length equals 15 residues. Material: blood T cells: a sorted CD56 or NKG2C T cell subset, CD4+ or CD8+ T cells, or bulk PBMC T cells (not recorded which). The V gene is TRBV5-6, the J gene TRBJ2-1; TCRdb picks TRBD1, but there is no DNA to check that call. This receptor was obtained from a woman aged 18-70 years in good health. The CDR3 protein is CASSFWDRPYNEQFF.